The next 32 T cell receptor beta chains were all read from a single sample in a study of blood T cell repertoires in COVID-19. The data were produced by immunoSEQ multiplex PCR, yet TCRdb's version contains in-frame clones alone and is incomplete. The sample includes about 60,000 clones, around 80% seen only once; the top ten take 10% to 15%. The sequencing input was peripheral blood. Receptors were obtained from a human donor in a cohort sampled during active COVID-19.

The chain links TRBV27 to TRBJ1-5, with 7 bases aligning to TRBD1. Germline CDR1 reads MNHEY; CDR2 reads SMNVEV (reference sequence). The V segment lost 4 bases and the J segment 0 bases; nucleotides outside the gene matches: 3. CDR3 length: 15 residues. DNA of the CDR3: TGTGCCAGCAGTTACCAGGGGGTTAGCAATCAGCCCCAGCATTTT. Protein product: CASSYQGVSNQPQHF.

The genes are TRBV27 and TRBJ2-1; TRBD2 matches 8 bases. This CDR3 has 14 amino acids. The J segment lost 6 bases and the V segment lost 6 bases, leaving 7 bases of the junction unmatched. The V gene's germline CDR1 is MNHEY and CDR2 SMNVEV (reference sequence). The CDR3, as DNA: TGTGCCAGCAGAGCTATAGGACTAGCCAATGAGCAGTTCTTC. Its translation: CASRAIGLANEQFF.

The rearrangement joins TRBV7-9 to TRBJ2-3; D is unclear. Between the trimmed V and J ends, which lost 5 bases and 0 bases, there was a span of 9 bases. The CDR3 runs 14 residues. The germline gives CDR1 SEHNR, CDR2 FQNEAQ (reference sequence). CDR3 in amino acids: CASSPTSSTDTQYF. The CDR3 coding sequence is TGTGCCAGCAGCCCGACTTCTAGCACAGATACGCAGTATTTT.

CDR3 sequence reads: CASSVDPLGGAGSYEQYF. The DNA of the CDR3 is TGTGCCAGCAGCGTAGATCCCCTTGGGGGAGCGGGATCCTACGAGCAGTACTTC. The chain has TRBV9 and TRBJ2-7, with 7 bases that match TRBD2. The junction had 13 bases not matched to a gene; V was cut back by 0 bases and J by 1 base. The CDR3 spans 18 residues. The germline CDR1 and CDR2 sequences are SGDLS and YYNGEE.

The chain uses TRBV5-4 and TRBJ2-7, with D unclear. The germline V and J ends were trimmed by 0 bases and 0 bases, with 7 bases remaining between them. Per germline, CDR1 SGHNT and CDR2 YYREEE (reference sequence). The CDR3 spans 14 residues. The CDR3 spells CASSLGPGSYEQYF. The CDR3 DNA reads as TGTGCCAGCAGCTTGGGCCCAGGCTCCTACGAGCAGTACTTC.

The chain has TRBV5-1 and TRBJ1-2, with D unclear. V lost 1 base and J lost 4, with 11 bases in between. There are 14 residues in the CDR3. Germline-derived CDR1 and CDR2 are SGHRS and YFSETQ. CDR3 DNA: TGCGCCAGCAGCTTGCCGGAGGTTAGCTATGGCTACACCTTC. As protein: CASSLPEVSYGYTF.

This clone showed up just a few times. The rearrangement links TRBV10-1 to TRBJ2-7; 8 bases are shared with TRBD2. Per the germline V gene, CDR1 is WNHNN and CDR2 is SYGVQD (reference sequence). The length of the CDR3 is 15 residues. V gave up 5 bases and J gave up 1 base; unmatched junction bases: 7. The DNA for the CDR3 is TGCGCCAGCAGTCCCCAGGGACTAGGTTCCTACGAGCAGTACTTC. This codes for CASSPQGLGSYEQYF.

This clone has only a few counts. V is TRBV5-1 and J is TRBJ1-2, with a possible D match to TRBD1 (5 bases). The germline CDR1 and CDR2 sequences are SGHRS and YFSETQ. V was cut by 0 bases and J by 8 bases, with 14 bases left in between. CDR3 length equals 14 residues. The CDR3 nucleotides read TGCGCCAGCAGCTTGGTTTCCTGGGACTGGGGCTACACCTTC. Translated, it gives CASSLVSWDWGYTF.

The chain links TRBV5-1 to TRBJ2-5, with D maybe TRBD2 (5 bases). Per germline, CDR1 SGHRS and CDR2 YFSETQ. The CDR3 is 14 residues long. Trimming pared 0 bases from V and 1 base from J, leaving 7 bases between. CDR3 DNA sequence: TGCGCCAGCAGCTTGGCTAGCACCCAAGAGACCCAGTACTTC. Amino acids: CASSLASTQETQYF.

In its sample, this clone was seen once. CDR3 DNA: TGTGCCAGCAGCTTGAGGGATGGCTACACCTTC. Amino acids: CASSLRDGYTF. The rearrangement uses TRBV7-9 and TRBJ1-2; D remains ambiguous. V was clipped by 3 bases and J by 6 bases, with 5 bases between them. This CDR3 is built from 11 residues. CDR1 and CDR2 from the germline V gene are SEHNR and FQNEAQ (reference sequence). The variable domain in full, with the rest retrieved from reference TRBV7-9 and TRBJ1-2, is DTGVSQNPRHKITKRGQNVTFRCDPISEHNRLYWYRQTLGQGPEFLTYFQNEAQLEKSRLLSDRFSAERPKGSFSTLEIQRTEQGDSAMYLCASSLRDGYTFGSGTRLTVV.

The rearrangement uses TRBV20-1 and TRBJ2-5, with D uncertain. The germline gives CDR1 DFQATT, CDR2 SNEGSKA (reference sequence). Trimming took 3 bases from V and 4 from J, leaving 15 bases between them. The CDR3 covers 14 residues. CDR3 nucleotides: TGCAGTGCTAGTAAGGTTGGGCTGATAGAGACCCAGTACTTC. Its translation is CSASKVGLIETQYF.

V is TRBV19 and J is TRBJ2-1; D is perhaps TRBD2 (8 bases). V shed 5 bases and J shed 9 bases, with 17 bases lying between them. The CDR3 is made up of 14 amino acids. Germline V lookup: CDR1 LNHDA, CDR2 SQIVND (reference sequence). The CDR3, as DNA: TGTGCCAGTAGTCCGGGGACTAGACAGGGTGAGCAGTTCTTC. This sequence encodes CASSPGTRQGEQFF. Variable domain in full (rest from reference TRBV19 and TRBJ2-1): DGGITQSPKYLFRKEGQNVTLSCEQNLNHDAMYWYRQDPGQGLRLIYYSQIVNDFQKGDIAEGYSVSREKKESFPLTVTSAQKNPTAFYLCASSPGTRQGEQFFGPGTRLTVL.

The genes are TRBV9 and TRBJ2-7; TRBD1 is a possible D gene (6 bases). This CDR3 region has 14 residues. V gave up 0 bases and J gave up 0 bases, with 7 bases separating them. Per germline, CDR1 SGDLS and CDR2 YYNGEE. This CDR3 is CASSVADSSYEQYF. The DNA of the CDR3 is TGTGCCAGCAGCGTAGCGGACAGCTCCTACGAGCAGTACTTC. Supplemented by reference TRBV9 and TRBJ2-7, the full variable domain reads DSGVTQTPKHLITATGQRVTLRCSPRSGDLSVYWYQQSLDQGLQFLIQYYNGEERAKGNILERFSAQQFPDLHSELNLSSLELGDSALYFCASSVADSSYEQYFGPGTRLTVT.

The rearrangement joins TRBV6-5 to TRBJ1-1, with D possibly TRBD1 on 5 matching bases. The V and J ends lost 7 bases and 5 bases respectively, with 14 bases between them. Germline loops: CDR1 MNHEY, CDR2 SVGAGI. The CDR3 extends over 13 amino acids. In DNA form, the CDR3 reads TGTGCCAGCAAAAAAACCGGGACTACTGAAGCTTTCTTT. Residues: CASKKTGTTEAFF.

The CDR3 region is CASSQIPGTAEAFF. The CDR3 DNA is TGTGCCAGCAGCCAAATACCCGGGACAGCCGAAGCTTTCTTT. The genes are TRBV3-1 (or the pseudogene TRBV3-2) and TRBJ1-1; TRBD1 aligns across 7 bases. V shed 2 bases and J 8 bases; nucleotides not matched to a gene: 8. The CDR3 loop spans 14 amino acids. Germline V gene lookup returns CDR1 LGHDT and CDR2 YNNKEL (reference sequence).

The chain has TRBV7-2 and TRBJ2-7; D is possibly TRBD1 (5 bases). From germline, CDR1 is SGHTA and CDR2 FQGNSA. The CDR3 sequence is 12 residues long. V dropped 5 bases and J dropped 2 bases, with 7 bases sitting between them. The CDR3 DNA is TGTGCCAGCAGCAAGACAGCCTACGAGCAGTACTTC. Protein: CASSKTAYEQYF. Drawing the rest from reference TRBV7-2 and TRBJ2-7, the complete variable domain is GAGVSQSPSNKVTEKGKDVELRCDPISGHTALYWYRQSLGQGLEFLIYFQGNSAPDKSGLPSDRFSAERTGGSVSTLTIQRTQQEDSAVYLCASSKTAYEQYFGPGTRLTVT.

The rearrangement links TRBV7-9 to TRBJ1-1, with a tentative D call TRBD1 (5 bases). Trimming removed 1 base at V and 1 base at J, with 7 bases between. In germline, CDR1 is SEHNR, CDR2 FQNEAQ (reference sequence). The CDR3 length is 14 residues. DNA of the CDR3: TGTGCCAGCAGCTTAGGGGGCCCGAACACTGAAGCTTTCTTT. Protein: CASSLGGPNTEAFF.

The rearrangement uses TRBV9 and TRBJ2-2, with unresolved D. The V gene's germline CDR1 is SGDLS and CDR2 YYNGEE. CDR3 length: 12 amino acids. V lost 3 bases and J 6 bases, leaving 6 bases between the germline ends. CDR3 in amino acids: CASSGSAGELFF. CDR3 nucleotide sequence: TGTGCCAGCAGCGGTAGTGCCGGGGAGCTGTTTTTT.

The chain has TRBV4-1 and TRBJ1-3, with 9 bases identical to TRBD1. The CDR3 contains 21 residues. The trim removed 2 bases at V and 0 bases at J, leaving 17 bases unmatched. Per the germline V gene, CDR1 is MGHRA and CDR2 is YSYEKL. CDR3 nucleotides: TGCGCCAGCAGCCAATTGGAGGTACCTTACCCGGGACAGGGCTCTGGAAACACCATATATTTT. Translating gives CASSQLEVPYPGQGSGNTIYF.

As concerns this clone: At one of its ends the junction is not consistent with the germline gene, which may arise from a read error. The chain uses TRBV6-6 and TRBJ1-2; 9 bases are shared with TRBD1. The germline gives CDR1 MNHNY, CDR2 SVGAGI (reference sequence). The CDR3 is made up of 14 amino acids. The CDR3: CASSYSRGQGRLVF. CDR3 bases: TGTGCCAGCAGTTACTCGAGGGGACAGGGCCGTCTAGTCTTC.

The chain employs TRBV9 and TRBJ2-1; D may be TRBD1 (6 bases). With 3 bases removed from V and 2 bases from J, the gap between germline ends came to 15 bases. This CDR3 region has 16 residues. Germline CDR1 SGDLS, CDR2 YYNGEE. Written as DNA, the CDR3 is TGTGCCAGCAGCGACAAGTTGACAGGAGCCTACAATGAGCAGTTCTTC. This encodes CASSDKLTGAYNEQFF.

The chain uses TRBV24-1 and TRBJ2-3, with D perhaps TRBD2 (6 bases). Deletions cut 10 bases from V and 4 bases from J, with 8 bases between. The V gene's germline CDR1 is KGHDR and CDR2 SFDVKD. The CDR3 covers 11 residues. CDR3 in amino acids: CATGTSDTQYF. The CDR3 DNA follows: TGTGCCACTGGGACTTCAGATACGCAGTATTTT.

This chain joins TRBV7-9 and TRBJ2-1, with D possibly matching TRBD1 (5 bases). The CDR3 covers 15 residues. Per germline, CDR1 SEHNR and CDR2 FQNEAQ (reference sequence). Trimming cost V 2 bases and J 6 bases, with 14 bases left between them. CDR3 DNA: TGTGCCAGCAGCTTATGGGTGGGCCAGGGCAATGAGCAGTTCTTC. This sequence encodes CASSLWVGQGNEQFF. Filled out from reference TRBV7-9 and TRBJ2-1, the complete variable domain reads DTGVSQNPRHKITKRGQNVTFRCDPISEHNRLYWYRQTLGQGPEFLTYFQNEAQLEKSRLLSDRFSAERPKGSFSTLEIQRTEQGDSAMYLCASSLWVGQGNEQFFGPGTRLTVL.

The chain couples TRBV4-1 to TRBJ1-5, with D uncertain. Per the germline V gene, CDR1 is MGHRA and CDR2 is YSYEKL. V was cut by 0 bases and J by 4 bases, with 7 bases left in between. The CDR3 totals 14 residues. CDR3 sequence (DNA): TGCGCCAGCAGCCAAGAAAGGAGGAATCAGCCCCAGCATTTT. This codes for CASSQERRNQPQHF.

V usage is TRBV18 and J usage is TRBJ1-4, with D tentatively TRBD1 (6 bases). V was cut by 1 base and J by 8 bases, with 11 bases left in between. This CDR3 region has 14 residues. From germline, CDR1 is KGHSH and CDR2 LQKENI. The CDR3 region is CASSPQGEREKLFF. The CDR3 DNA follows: TGTGCCAGCTCACCACAGGGGGAAAGGGAAAAACTGTTTTTT.

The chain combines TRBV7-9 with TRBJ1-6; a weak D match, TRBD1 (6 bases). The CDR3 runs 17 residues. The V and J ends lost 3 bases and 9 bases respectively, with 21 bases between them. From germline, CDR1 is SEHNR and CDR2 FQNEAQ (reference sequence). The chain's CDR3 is CASSFQGQGRKGSPLHF. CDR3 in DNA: TGTGCCAGCAGCTTTCAGGGGCAAGGTCGGAAGGGTTCACCCCTCCACTTT.

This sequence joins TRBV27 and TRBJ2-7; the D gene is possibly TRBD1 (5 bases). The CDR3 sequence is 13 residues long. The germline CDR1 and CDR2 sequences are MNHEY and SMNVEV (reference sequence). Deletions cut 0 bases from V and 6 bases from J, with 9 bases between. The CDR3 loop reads CASSLSDTSEQYF. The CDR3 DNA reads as TGTGCCAGCAGTTTATCGGACACATCCGAGCAGTACTTC.

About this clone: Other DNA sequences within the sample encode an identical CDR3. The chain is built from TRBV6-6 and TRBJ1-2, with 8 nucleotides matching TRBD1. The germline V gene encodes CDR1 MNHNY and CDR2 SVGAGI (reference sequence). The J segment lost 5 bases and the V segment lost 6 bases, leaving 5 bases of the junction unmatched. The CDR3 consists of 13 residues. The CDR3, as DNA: TGTGCCAGCAGCCCGACAGGGGATTATGGCTACACCTTC. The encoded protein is CASSPTGDYGYTF.

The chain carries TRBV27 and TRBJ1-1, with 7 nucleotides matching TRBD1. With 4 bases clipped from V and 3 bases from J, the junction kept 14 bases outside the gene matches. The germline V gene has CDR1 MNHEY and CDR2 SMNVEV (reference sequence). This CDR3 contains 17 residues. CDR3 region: CASSSRQGTASDTEAFF. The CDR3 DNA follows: TGTGCCAGCAGTTCCCGACAGGGAACGGCCTCGGACACTGAAGCTTTCTTT.

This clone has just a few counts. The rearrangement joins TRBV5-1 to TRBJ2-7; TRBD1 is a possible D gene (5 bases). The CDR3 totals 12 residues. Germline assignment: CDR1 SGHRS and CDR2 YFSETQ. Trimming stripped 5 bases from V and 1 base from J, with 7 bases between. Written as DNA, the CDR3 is TGCGCCAGCAGAGCAGGGTCCTACGAGCAGTACTTC. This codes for CASRAGSYEQYF.

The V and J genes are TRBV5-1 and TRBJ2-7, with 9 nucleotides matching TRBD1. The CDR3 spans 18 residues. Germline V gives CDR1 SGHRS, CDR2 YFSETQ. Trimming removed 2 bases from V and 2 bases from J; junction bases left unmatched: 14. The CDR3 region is CASSLGQGIGFSAYEQYF. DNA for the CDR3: TGCGCCAGCAGCTTAGGACAGGGGATTGGATTTTCCGCCTACGAGCAGTACTTC.

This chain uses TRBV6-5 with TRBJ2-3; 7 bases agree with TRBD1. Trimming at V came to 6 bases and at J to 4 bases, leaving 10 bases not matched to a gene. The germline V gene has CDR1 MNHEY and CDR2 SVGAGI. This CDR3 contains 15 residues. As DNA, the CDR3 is TGTGCCAGCAGGACGGGACAGTTTCCCCCAGATACGCAGTATTTT. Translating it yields CASRTGQFPPDTQYF.